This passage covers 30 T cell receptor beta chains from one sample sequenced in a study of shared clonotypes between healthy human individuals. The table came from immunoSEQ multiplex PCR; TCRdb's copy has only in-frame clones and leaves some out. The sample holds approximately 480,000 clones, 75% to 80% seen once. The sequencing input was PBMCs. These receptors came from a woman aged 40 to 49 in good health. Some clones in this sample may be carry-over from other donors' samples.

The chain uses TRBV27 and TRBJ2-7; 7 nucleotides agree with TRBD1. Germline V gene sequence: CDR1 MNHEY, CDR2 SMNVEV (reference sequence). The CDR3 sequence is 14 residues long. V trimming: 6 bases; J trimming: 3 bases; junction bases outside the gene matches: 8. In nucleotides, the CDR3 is TGTGCCAGCAGCCAAGGACAGGCGGTCTACGAGCAGTACTTC. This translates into CASSQGQAVYEQYF.

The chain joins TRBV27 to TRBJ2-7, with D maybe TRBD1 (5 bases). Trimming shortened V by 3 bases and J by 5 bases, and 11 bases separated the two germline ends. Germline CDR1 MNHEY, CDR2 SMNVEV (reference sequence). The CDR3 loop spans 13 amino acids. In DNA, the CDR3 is TGTGCCAGCAGTTTTTCCAGGGCTAACGAGCAGTACTTC. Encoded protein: CASSFSRANEQYF.

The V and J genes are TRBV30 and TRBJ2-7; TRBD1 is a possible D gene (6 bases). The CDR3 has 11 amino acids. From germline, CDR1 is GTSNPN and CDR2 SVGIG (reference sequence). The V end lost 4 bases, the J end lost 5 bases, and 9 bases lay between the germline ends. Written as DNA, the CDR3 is TGTGCCTGGAACAGGGTACACGAGCAGTACTTC. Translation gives CAWNRVHEQYF.

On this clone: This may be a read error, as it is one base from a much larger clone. The CDR3, as DNA: TGTGCCAGCAGCCCTCTAGCGGGAGGGTACCAAGAGACCCAGTACTTC. Protein sequence: CASSPLAGGYQETQYF. The rearrangement links TRBV4-2 to TRBJ2-5; 12 nucleotides match TRBD2. Germline lookup yields CDR1 LGHNA and CDR2 YNFKEQ. The V gene end was trimmed by 4 bases and the J gene end by 0 bases; junction bases not matched to a gene: 3. CDR3 length equals 16 residues.

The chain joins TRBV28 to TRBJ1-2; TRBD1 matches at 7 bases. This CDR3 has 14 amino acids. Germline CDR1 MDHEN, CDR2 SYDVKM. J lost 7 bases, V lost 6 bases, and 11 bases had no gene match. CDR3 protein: CASSTYRGLSGYTF. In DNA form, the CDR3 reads TGTGCCAGCAGCACATACAGGGGCCTGAGTGGCTACACCTTC.

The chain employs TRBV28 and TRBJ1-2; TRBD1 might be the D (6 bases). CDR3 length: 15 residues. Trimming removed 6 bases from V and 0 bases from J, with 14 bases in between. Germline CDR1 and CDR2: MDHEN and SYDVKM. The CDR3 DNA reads TGTGCCAGCAGCCCTGGGGACAACTCTAACTATGGCTACACCTTC. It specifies CASSPGDNSNYGYTF.

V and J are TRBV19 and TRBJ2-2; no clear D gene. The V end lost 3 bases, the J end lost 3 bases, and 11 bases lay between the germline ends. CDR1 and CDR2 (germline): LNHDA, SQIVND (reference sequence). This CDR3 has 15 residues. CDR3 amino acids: CASSIGLVDTGELFF. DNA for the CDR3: TGTGCCAGTAGTATTGGATTGGTAGACACCGGGGAGCTGTTTTTT.

CDR3 sequence (DNA): TGTGCCAGCTCACCCCTGACTAGCCCATCCTACAATGAGCAGTTCTTC. This sequence encodes CASSPLTSPSYNEQFF. The V and J genes are TRBV18 and TRBJ2-1, with 7 bases identical to TRBD2. This CDR3 comprises 16 residues. V lost 3 bases to trimming and J lost 1 base; unmatched junction nucleotides: 6. Germline V CDR1 and CDR2: KGHSH, LQKENI. Using reference TRBV18 and TRBJ2-1 for the parts outside the CDR3, the full variable domain is NAGVMQNPRHLVRRRGQEARLRCSPMKGHSHVYWYRQLPEEGLKFMVYLQKENIIDESGMPKERFSAEFPKEGPSILRIQQVVRGDSAAYFCASSPLTSPSYNEQFFGPGTRLTVL.

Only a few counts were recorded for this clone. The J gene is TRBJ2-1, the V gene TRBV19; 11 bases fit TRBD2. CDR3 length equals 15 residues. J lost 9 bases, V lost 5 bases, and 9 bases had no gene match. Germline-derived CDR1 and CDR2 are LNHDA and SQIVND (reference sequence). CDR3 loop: CASSQLAGAQGEQFF. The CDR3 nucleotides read TGTGCCAGTAGTCAACTAGCGGGAGCTCAGGGTGAGCAGTTCTTC.

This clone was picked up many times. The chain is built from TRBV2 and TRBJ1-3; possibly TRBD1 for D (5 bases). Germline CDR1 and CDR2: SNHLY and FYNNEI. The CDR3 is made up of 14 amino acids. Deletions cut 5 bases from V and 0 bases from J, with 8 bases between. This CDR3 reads CASSWDYSGNTIYF. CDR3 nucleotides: TGTGCCAGCAGTTGGGACTACTCTGGAAACACCATATATTTT.

DNA of the CDR3: TGTGCCAGCAGCGCTACAGGGGTTGGGTACGAGACCCAGTACTTC. Translated: CASSATGVGYETQYF. The rearrangement joins TRBV6-1 to TRBJ2-5, with TRBD1 matching over 7 bases. Losses at the gene ends were 6 bases for V and 5 bases for J; bases not matched to a gene: 12. CDR1 is MNHNS, CDR2 SASEGT, per germline. The CDR3 covers 15 residues.

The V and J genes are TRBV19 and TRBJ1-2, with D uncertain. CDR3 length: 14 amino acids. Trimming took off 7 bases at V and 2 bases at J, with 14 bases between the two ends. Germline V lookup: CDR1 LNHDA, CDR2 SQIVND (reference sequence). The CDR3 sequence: CASTPSVRNYGYTF. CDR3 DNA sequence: TGTGCCAGTACCCCATCGGTACGGAACTATGGCTACACCTTC.

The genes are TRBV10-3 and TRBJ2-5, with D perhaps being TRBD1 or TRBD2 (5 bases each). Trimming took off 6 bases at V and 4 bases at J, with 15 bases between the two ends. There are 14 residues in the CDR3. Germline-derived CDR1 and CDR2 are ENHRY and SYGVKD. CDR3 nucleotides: TGTGCCATCAGAAGGGATCTGGGGACAGAGACCCAGTACTTC. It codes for CAIRRDLGTETQYF.

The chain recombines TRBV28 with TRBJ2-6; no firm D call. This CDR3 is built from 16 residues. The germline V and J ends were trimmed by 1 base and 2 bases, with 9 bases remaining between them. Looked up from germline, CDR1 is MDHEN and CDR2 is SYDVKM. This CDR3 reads CASSLFPRAGANVLTF. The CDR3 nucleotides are TGTGCCAGCAGTTTATTCCCAAGGGCTGGGGCCAACGTCCTGACTTTC.

In nucleotides, the CDR3 is TGTGCCAGCAGCCCCTTGACAGGGGGCAATCTAGCCTCCGGTGAGCAGTTCTTC. The encoded protein is CASSPLTGGNLASGEQFF. J is TRBJ2-1 and V is TRBV4-2; TRBD1 matches at 10 bases. Per the germline V gene, CDR1 is LGHNA and CDR2 is YNFKEQ. The CDR3 sequence is 18 residues long. Losses at the gene ends were 4 bases for V and 9 bases for J; bases not matched to a gene: 18.

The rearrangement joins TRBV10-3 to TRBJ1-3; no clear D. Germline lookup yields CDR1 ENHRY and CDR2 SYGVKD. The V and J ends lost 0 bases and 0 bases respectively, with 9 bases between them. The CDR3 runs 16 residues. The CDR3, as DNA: TGTGCCATCAGTGAGTCGAGGACGAGCTCTGGAAACACCATATATTTT. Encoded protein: CAISESRTSSGNTIYF.

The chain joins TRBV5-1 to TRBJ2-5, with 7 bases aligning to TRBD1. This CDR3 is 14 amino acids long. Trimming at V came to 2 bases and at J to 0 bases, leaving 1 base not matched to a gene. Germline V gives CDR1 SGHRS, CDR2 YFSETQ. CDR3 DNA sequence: TGCGCCAGCAGCTTAGGGACAGACCAAGAGACCCAGTACTTC. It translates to CASSLGTDQETQYF.

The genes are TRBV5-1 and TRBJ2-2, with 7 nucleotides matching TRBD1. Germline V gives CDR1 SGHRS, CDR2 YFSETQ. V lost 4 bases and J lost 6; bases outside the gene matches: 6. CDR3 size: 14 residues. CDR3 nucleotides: TGCGCCAGCAGCGAGGGGGCGCTCGCCGGGGAGCTGTTTTTT. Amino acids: CASSEGALAGELFF. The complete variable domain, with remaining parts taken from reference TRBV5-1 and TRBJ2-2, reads KAGVTQTPRYLIKTRGQQVTLSCSPISGHRSVSWYQQTPGQGLQFLFEYFSETQRNKGNFPGRFSGRQFSNSRSEMNVSTLELGDSALYLCASSEGALAGELFFGEGSRLTVL.

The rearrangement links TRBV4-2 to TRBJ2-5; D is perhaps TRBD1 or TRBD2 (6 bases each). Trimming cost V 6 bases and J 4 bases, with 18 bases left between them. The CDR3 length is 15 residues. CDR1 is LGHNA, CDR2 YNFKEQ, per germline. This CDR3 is CASRLTGRAGETQYF. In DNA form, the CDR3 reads TGTGCCAGCAGACTAACAGGGAGAGCGGGAGAGACCCAGTACTTC.

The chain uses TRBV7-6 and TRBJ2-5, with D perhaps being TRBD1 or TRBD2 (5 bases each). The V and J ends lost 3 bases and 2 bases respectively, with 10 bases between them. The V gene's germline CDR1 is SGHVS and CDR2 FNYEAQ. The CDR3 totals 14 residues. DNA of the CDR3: TGTGCCAGCAGCTTTAAATGGGGGCAAGAGACCCAGTACTTC. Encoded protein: CASSFKWGQETQYF.

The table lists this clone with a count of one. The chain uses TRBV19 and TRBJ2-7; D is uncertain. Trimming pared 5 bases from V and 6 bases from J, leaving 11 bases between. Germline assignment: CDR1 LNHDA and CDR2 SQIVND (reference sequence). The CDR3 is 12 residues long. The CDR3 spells CASSFRDSEQYF. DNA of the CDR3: TGTGCCAGTAGTTTTAGAGACTCCGAGCAGTACTTC.

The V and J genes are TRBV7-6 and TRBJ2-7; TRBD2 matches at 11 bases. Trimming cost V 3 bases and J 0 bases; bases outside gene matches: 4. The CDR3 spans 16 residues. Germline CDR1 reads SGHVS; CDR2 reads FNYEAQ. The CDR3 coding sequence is TGTGCCAGCAGCTTTACTAGCGGGAGCCCCTCCTACGAGCAGTACTTC. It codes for CASSFTSGSPSYEQYF.

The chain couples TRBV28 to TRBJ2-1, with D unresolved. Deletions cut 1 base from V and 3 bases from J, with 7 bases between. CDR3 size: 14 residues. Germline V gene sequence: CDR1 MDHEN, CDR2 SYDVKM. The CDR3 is CASSLFSLYNEQFF. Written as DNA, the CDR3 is TGTGCCAGCAGTTTATTCAGCCTCTACAATGAGCAGTTCTTC. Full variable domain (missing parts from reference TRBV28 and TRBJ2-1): DVKVTQSSRYLVKRTGEKVFLECVQDMDHENMFWYRQDPGLGLRLIYFSYDVKMKEKGDIPEGYSVSREKKERFSLILESASTNQTSMYLCASSLFSLYNEQFFGPGTRLTVL.

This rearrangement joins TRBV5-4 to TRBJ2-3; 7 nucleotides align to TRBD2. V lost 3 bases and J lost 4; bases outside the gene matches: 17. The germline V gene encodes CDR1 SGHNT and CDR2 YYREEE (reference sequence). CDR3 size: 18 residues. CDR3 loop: CASSWGGAGTIRADTQYF. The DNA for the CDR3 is TGTGCCAGCAGCTGGGGGGGAGCGGGAACGATTCGGGCAGATACGCAGTATTTT.

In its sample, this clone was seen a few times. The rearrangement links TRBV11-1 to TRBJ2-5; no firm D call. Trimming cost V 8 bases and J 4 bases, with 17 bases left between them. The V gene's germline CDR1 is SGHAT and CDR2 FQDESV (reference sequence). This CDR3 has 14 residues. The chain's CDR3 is CASSHPERRETQYF. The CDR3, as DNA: TGTGCCAGCTCCCACCCCGAACGGAGAGAGACCCAGTACTTC.

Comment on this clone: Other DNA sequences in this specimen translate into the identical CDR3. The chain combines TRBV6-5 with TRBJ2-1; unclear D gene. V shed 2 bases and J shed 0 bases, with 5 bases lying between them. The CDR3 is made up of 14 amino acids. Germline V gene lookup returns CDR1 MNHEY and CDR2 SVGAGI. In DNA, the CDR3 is TGTGCCAGCAGTTACAGAAGCTCCTACAATGAGCAGTTCTTC. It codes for CASSYRSSYNEQFF.

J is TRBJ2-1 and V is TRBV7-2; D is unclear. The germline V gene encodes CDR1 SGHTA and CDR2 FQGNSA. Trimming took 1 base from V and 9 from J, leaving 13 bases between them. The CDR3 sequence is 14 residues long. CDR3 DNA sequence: TGTGCCAGCAGCTTAGGTAATAGTCTTAGTGAGCAGTTCTTC. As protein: CASSLGNSLSEQFF. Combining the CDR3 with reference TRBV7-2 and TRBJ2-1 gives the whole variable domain GAGVSQSPSNKVTEKGKDVELRCDPISGHTALYWYRQSLGQGLEFLIYFQGNSAPDKSGLPSDRFSAERTGGSVSTLTIQRTQQEDSAVYLCASSLGNSLSEQFFGPGTRLTVL.

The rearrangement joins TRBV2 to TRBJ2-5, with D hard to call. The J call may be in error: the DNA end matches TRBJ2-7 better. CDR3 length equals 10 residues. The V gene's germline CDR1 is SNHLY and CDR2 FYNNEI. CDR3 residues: CASSVGEQYF. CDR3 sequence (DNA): TGTGCCAGCAGTGTTGGCGAGCAGTACTTC.

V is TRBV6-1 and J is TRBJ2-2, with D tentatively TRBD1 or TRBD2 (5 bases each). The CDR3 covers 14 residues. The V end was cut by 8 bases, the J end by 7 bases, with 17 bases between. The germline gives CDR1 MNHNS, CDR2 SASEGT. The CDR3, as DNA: TGTGCCAGCGGCCGGGACCCCGGAAGCGGGGAGCTGTTTTTT. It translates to CASGRDPGSGELFF.

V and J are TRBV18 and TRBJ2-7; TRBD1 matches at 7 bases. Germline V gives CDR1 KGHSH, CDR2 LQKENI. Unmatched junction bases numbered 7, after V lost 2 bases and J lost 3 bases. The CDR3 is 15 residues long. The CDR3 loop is CASSPGTGVDYEQYF. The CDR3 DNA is TGTGCCAGCTCACCAGGCACAGGGGTTGACTACGAGCAGTACTTC.